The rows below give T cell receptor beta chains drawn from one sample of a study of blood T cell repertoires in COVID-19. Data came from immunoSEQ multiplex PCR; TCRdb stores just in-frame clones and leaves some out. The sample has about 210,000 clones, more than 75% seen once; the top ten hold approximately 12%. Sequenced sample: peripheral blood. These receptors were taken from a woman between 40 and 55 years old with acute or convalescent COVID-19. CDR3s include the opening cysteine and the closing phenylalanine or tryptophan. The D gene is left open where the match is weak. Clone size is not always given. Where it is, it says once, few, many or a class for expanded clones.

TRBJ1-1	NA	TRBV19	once	CASPSRGAFF	TGTGCCAGTCCCTCTAGGGGGGCTTTCTTT
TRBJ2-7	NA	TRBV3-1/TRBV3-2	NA	CASSHPTGSSIEQYF	TGTGCCAGCAGCCACCCGACTGGTTCCTCTATAGAGCAGTACTTC
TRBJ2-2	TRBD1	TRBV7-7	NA	CASSPSVGQTTGELFF	TGTGCCAGCAGCCCCTCCGTGGGACAGACCACCGGGGAGCTGTTTTTT
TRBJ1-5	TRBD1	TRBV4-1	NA	CASSPSTGDNYSNQPQHF	TGCGCCAGCAGCCCTTCGACAGGGGATAATTATAGCAATCAGCCCCAGCATTTT
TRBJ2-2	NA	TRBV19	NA	CASSFHGLGGELFF	TGTGCCAGTAGTTTCCACGGACTGGGGGGGGAGCTGTTTTTT
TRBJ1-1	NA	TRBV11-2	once	CASSLFQGRMSTEAFF	TGTGCCAGCAGCTTATTTCAGGGGCGAATGAGTACTGAAGCTTTCTTT
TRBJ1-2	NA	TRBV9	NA	CASSPENSKGYTF	TGTGCCAGCAGCCCAGAGAACAGTAAGGGCTACACCTTC
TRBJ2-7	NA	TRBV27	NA	CASRPMGGGAYEQYF	TGTGCCAGCAGGCCGATGGGCGGTGGGGCTTACGAGCAGTACTTC
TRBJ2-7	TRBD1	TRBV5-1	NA	CASSRDRDEQYF	TGCGCCAGCAGCCGGGACAGGGACGAGCAGTACTTC
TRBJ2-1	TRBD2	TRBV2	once	CASLLDSGRIYNEQFF	TGTGCCAGCCTCCTTGATAGCGGGAGAATCTACAATGAGCAGTTCTTC
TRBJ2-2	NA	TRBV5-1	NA	CASSLRLANTGELFF	TGCGCCAGCAGCTTAAGACTAGCGAACACCGGGGAGCTGTTTTTT
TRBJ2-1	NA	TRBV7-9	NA	CASSPRTEPRGEQFF	TGTGCCAGCAGCCCTCGGACGGAGCCTAGAGGGGAGCAGTTCTTC
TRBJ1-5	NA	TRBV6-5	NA	CASAWGGDQPQHF	TGTGCCAGCGCCTGGGGAGGGGATCAGCCCCAGCATTTT
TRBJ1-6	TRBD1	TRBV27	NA	CASSRPGQGVGSPLHF	TGTGCCAGCTCCCGCCCGGGACAGGGAGTGGGATCACCCCTCCACTTT
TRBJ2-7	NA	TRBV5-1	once	CASSLGSSYEQYF	TGCGCCAGCAGCTTGGGTAGCTCCTACGAGCAGTACTTC
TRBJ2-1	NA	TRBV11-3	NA	CASSLEAGPLNEQFF	TGTGCCAGCAGCTTAGAGGCAGGGCCGCTTAATGAGCAGTTCTTC
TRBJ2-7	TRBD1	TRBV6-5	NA	CATGQGAYEQYF	TGTGCCACCGGACAGGGGGCCTACGAGCAGTACTTC
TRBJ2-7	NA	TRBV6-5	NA	CASSYSRRTAGEQYF	TGTGCCAGCAGTTACTCTCGGCGGACGGCGGGCGAGCAGTACTTC
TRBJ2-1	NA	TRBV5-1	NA	CASKSGGSYNEQFF	TGCGCCAGCAAGAGCGGTGGCTCCTACAATGAGCAGTTCTTC
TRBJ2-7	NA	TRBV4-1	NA	CASSQTPSSYEQYF	TGCGCCAGCAGCCAAACCCCGAGCTCCTACGAGCAGTACTTC
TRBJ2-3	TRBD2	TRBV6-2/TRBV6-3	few	CASSSSRAGDWSDTQYF	TGTGCCAGCAGTTCCAGTAGGGCGGGAGATTGGTCCGATACGCAGTATTTT
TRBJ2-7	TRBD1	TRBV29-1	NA	CSAQRDRSYEQYF	TGCAGCGCCCAAAGGGACAGGAGCTACGAGCAGTACTTC
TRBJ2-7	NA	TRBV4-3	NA	CASSPSYGPYEQYF	TGCGCCAGCAGCCCCAGTTATGGGCCCTACGAGCAGTACTTC